Sequencing of this T cell receptor (beta chain) was carried out in a study of blood T cell repertoires in COVID-19. Study information: The United States, Italy and Spain provided the acute and convalescent COVID-19 samples.

The CDR3 loop spans 11 amino acids. CDR1 is MNHEY, CDR2 SMNVEV, per germline (reference sequence). Trimming shortened V by 3 bases and J by 4 bases, and 2 bases separated the two germline ends. Original handling: Reference gene primer amplification gave estimated nucleated cell counts. The protocol was immunoSEQ multiplex PCR, while the TCRdb copy is restricted to in-frame clones and leaves out a portion. D and trimming come from the DNA, and the V and J calls and clone size come from that table. The sample lists some 180,000 clones; roughly 81% were seen once. Sequenced material: peripheral blood. The chain combines TRBV27 with TRBJ2-3; D not resolved. This clonotype was sampled from a woman between 40 and 50 years old with COVID-19, enrolled during active disease. CDR3 sequence (DNA): TGTGCCAGCAGTTTCGCAGATACGCAGTATTTT. Its translation is CASSFADTQYF.